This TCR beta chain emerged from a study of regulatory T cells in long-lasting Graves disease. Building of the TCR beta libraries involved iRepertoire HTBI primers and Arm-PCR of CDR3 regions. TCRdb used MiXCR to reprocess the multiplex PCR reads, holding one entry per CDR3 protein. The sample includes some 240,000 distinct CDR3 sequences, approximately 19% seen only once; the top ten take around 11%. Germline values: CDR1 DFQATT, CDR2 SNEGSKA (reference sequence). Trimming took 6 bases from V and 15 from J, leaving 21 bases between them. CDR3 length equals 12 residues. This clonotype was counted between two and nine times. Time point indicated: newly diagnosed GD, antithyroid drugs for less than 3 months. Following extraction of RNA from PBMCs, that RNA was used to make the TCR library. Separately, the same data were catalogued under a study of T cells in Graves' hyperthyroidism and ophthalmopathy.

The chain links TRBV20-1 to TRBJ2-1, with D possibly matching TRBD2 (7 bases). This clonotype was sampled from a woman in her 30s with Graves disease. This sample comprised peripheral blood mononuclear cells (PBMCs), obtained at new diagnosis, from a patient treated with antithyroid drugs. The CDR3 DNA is TGCAGTGCCGCAAACCCCGGGGGGCGGGGGTTCTTC. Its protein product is CSAANPGGRGFF.